This TCR beta chain emerged from a study of radiation and T cells in renal cell carcinoma. Study-wide findings and caveats: Top tumor clonotypes rose in blood 2 weeks post-radiation, then contracted.

The V end lost 1 base, the J end lost 0 bases, and 5 bases lay between the germline ends. CDR3 size: 14 residues. Germline V gene sequence: CDR1 SGHRS, CDR2 YFSETQ. Time point: blood 4 weeks post-SBRT, at nephrectomy. Treatment reported: 15 Gy SBRT to primary tumor, nephrectomy 4 weeks later. Nephrectomy followed 15 Gy stereotactic body radiation by 4 weeks. Radiation-treated patients gave blood at baseline, week 2 and week 4. This renal cell carcinoma was of the clear cell type. To note about this clone: No antigen is known for it.

Clones were read by immunoSEQ multiplex PCR, and TCRdb kept only the in-frame ones, dropping some. This sample yields about 150,000 clones, of which 75% to 90% are seen a single time; about 17% belongs to the top ten. The chain joins TRBV5-1 to TRBJ1-3; D ambiguous. The sequence came from a woman aged 45-60 years with renal cell carcinoma. Sequencing was performed on blood, taken from a patient whose treatment included radiotherapy and nephrectomy. CDR3 coding DNA: TGCGCCAGCAGCTTGCAGAGCTCTGGAAACACCATATATTTT. This gives the protein CASSLQSSGNTIYF. The complete variable domain, with remaining parts taken from reference TRBV5-1 and TRBJ1-3, reads KAGVTQTPRYLIKTRGQQVTLSCSPISGHRSVSWYQQTPGQGLQFLFEYFSETQRNKGNFPGRFSGRQFSNSRSEMNVSTLELGDSALYLCASSLQSSGNTIYFGEGSWLTVV.